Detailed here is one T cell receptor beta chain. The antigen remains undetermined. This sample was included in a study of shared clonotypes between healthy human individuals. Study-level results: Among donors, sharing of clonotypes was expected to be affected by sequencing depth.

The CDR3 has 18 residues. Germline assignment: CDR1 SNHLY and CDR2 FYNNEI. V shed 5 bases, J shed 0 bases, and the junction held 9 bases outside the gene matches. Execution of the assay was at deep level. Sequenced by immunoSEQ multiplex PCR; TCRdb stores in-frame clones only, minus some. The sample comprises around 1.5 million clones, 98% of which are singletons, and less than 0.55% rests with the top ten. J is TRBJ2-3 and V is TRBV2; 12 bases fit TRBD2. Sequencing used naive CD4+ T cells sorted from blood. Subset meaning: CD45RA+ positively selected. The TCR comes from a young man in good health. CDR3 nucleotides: TGTGCCAGCAGTAAAGGACTAGCGGGAAAAACTAGCACAGATACGCAGTATTTT. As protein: CASSKGLAGKTSTDTQYF.